Sequencing of this TCR beta chain was carried out in a study of cytomegalovirus exposure and HLA in healthy donors (dated by TCRdb to the late 2010s). For the study in its entirety: An earlier analysis of approximately 640 of the donors reported more than 250 Gb of sequence data and roughly 100 million unique TCR beta sequences from about 179 million T cells. The aim of the study was to test whether cataloging public T cell receptors could identify signatures of past pathogen exposure. The study used immunosequencing to profile the T cell repertoires of approximately 640 subjects and linked those repertoires to cytomegalovirus serostatus. Both class I and class II loci were covered by HLA typing, at four-digit resolution. Among the roughly 390 genotyped donors, around 81% belonged to the genetic ancestry cluster associated with self-reported Caucasian donors. To predict cytomegalovirus infection status, the study combined high-throughput TCR immunosequencing, statistical association of individual TCRs with disease status, and machine learning. To decide whether each TCR beta V gene segment behaved as functional or pseudogenic, an earlier analysis of over 500 of the donors relied on high-throughput TCR beta sequencing. A later genetic analysis used genome-wide SNP genotypes for about 65% of the roughly 670 donors, treating that subset as a discovery cohort. A later analysis re-analyzed previously published TCR beta repertoires from roughly 690 donors and added high-resolution HLA genotyping to study TCR occurrence patterns. All discovery cohort repertoires had been generated on a single sequencing platform. Donor age, sex, ethnicity and CMV serostatus were compiled alongside the repertoire data. On average, roughly 240,000 unique TCR beta nucleotide sequences were sequenced per donor among a few hundred genotyped donors of the cohort, with 15% to 20% of those sequences being non-productive. A separate validation cohort of roughly 110 different subjects was used in addition to the roughly 640-subject first cohort. About 300 gigabases of sequencing data and 70 million to 100 million unique TCR sequences made up an early release that covered about 640 HLA-typed donors. Rather than drawing on any new phenotypic data, the later analysis identified candidate immune exposures from TCR beta sequences and the way those sequences occurred across donors. The number of donors typed differed by locus, with roughly 629-640 for A, B, C, DRB1 and DQB1, about 500 for DQA1, about 610 for DPA1, and roughly 450 for DPB1. Four to six DR-DQ haplotypes were handled as single units for association and clustering, since linkage in the cohort was strong. Overall study results and their limits: Some IMGT-functional V segments, including TRBV6-2 and TRBV6-3, could not be distinguished by the 87-base-pair reads and were therefore excluded. A cluster of highly shared sequence variants was judged likely to represent a technical artifact of the sequencing pipeline. The authors suggested that the approach could potentially be generalized to other disease states and immunological phenotypes. Strong co-occurrence of HLA alleles, especially DR and DQ, made assigning TCR associations to individual alleles difficult. In a later analysis, HLA-associated TCR beta chains were found to be more clonally expanded and to have lower generation probabilities than equally common non-associated chains. In a later analysis, the rate of TCR association differed among HLA loci, with DRB1 alleles having the most associated TCRs and HLA-C alleles having the fewest. In a later analysis, several top co-occurrence clusters were reported to appear linked to parvovirus B19, influenza, CMV and Epstein-Barr virus. The earlier analysis of about 600 of the donors excluded some 15 rarely observed V segments, including chromosome 9 orphons, because counts were too low. Linkage disequilibrium might explain the correlated functional status among segregating V segments, but an unknown experimental factor could not be ruled out. In a later genetic analysis, a missense DCLRE1C variant was associated with V-gene and J-gene trimming of TCR beta chains, and the association was replicated in an independent cohort. The only immune exposure information available for the cohort was CMV serostatus. In the study, around 150 TCR beta chains were listed as associated with cytomegalovirus. In a later analysis, most CMV-associated TCR beta chains were found to appear HLA-restricted, with HLA associations seemingly driven largely by CMV exposure. In vitro tests confirmed that a few of the cytomegalovirus-associated TCR beta chains recognize cytomegalovirus antigens. In both the original and validation cohorts, the classifier was reported to diagnose cytomegalovirus status with high specificity and sensitivity. In this cohort, only TCR beta chains were sequenced, and detectable features were limited by the absence of alpha or paired-chain data. At a false discovery rate of 0.05, a later analysis linked approximately 18,000 TCR beta sequences to specific HLA alleles. Across donors, most TCR sequences were observed very rarely, whereas some public TCRs were present in many individuals. In an earlier analysis of 587 of the donors, most TCR beta V segments appeared in productive rearrangements about 87% or about 30% of the time, broadly matching IMGT annotations. A further reported finding was that TCR beta sequences accurately predicted the HLA-A and HLA-B alleles for most subjects in the first cohort. In a later genetic analysis, fewer N-insertions in productive TCRs were reported among donors in an Asian-associated ancestry cluster than the roughly 700-donor mean. Because some donors lacked HLA typing at each locus, the association tests relied only on the typed subset. Roughly uniform sequencing depth across donors was assumed in presence/absence analyses, although this assumption may not hold.

CDR1 MDHEN and CDR2 SYDVKM are derived from the germline V gene. Inclusive of the bounding cysteine and phenylalanine, the CDR3 is 14 residues long. The CDR3 DNA has 42 bases and is translated from base 1. Relative to germline, V is 1 base shorter and J is 3 bases shorter, with 9 bases between their ends. The method behind the library was the immunoSEQ multiplex PCR assay. For the multiplex PCR, a mixture combining 60 forward primers for TCR Vbeta segments and 13 reverse primers for TCR Jbeta segments was used. A multiplex PCR assay on genomic DNA amplified the CDR3 region of rearranged TCR beta genes. The amplified TCR beta libraries were sequenced on the Illumina HiSeq System as 87-base-pair reads. In the original analysis: In a later analysis, some 80 million unique TCR beta chains were counted across the 666 repertoires, and roughly 10 million of these chains were shared by at least two donors. A nearest-neighbor algorithm error-corrected the raw reads and collapsed the reads into unique sequences, merging closely related sequences to remove PCR and sequencing errors. V, D and J gene segments were assigned by aligning CDR3 sequences to IMGT reference sequences. For a sequence to be retained, a match of at least six nucleotides to both a V gene segment and a J gene segment was required. A rearrangement was called productive if the CDR3 had no stop codons and remained in frame with V and J, and every other rearrangement was called non-productive. Following IMGT convention, CDR3 was defined as the stretch from the second conserved V-encoded cysteine to the conserved J-encoded phenylalanine. In an earlier analysis of 500 to 650 of the donors, sequences lacking an unambiguous match to a single V gene segment were excluded. An earlier analysis of under 750 of the donors called V segments functional above 56.7% productive rearrangements and segregating when the between-donor standard deviation exceeded 5%. A statistical classification framework was built to diagnose cytomegalovirus status from the catalog of TCR beta chain sequences. In a later analysis, TCR nucleotide sequences were compared against IMGT/GENE-DB human TR gene sequences so that V and J genes could be assigned. A later analysis assigned CDR3 sequences and most-parsimonious VDJ recombination scenarios with the TCRdist pipeline. In a later analysis, each TCR beta chain was defined by its CDR3 amino acid sequence together with its V-gene family, and reads without a unique V-gene family were excluded. A later analysis removed 592 highly shared, low-generation-probability nucleotide sequences to deal with suspected cross-contamination and a sequencing artifact. A later analysis calculated a clonal expansion index for each public chain from normalized within-repertoire ranks of inferred template counts. In a later analysis, generation probabilities were computed with a VDJ recombination model fitted to out-of-frame rearrangements, and the resulting probabilities were checked against IGoR. In a later analysis, hypergeometric tests were used to score TCR-TCR, TCR-HLA and TCR-CMV co-occurrence, with a repertoire-size bias correction applied to TCR pairs. A later analysis estimated false discovery rates by permuting HLA or CMV assignments 20 times. In a later analysis, co-occurring TCRs were grouped using DBSCAN, and TCRdist sequence similarity was added for clustering within HLA-allele-positive subsets. Co-occurrence clustering excluded repertoires with fewer than 30,000 or more than 120,000 public chains, plus five with anomalous nucleotide sharing. Here the immuneACCESS table is served through TCRdb, limited to in-frame sequences with V and J called. Missing clones are a known gap in these copies; in checked studies unresolved V genes cover under half, and the rest lacks a known reason. V and J calls and clone size follow that table, whereas D and trimming were derived from the DNA. The sample contains 90,000 to 110,000 clones, around 80% of them found a single time. The ten largest clonotypes hold about 5.7% of the sample.

In regard to this clone: Its antigen remains unidentified. There are no base qualities to consult, and no much larger clone falls within one base.

In total, roughly 670 healthy bone marrow donors made up the cohort. At the time of sampling, every cohort member was nominally healthy, though immune exposures that went unrecorded were likely present. The donor was CMV seronegative and belonged to the group of over 350 seronegative cohort members. A peripheral blood sample was collected from each donor, and TCR beta sequencing was performed on peripheral blood mononuclear cells. Genomic DNA was extracted from the blood cell samples with the Qiagen DNeasy Blood Extraction Kit. The TCR originated in a male donor in good health and CMV-seronegative. Sequenced: PBMCs. The V and J segments used are TRBV28 and TRBJ1-2; no D gene can be assigned with confidence. CDR3 loop: CASSLLVGDYGYTF. The sequenced DNA is TGTGCCAGCAGTTTATTGGTGGGCGACTATGGCTACACCTTC.